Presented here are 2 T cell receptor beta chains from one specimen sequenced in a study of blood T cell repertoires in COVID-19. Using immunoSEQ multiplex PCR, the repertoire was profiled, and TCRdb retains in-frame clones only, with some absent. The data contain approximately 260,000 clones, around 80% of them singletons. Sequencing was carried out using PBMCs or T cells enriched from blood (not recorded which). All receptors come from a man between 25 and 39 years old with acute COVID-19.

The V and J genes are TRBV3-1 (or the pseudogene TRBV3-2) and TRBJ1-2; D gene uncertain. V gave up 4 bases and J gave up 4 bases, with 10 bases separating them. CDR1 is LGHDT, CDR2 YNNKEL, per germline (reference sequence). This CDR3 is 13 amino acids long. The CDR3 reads CASSLRLLYGYTF. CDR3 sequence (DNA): TGTGCCAGCAGCCTAAGACTCCTCTATGGCTACACCTTC.

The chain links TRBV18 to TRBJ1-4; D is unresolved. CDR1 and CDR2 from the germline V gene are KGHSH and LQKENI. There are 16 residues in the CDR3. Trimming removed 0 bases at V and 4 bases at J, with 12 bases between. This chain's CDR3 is CASSPPWSEGNEKLFF. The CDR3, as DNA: TGTGCCAGCTCACCACCTTGGAGCGAGGGTAATGAAAAACTGTTTTTT.